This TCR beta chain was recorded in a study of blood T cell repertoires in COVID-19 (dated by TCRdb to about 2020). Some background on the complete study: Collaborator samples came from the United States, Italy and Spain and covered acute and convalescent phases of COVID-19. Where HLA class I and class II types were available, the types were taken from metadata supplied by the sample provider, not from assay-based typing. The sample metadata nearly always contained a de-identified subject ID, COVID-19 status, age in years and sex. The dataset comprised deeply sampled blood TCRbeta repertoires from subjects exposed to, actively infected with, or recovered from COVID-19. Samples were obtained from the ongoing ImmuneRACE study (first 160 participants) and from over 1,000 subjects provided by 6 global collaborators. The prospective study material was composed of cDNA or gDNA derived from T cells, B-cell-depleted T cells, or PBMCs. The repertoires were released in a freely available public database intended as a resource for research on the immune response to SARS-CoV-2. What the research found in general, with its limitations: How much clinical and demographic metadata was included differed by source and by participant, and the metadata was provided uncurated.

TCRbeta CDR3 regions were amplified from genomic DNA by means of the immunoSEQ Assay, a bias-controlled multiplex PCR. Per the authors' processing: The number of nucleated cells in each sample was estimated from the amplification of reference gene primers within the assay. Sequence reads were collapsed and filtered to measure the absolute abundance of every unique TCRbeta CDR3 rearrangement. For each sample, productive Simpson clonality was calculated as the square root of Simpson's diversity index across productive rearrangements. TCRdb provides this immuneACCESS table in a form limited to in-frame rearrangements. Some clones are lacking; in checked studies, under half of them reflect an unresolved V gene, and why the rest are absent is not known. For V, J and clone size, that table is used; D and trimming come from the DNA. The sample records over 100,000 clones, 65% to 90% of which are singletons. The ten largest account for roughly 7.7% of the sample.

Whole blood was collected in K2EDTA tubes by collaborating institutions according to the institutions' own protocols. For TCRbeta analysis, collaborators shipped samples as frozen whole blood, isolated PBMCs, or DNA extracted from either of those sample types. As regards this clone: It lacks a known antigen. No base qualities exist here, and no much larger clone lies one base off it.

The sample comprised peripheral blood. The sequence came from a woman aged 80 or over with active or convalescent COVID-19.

The nucleotide sequence is TGCGCCAGCAGCCAGAGACAGGGTTCAACTAATGAAAAACTGTTTTTT. Translated, it gives CASSQRQGSTNEKLFF. The rearrangement joined TRBV4-1 to TRBJ1-4; TRBD1 agrees with 7 junctional bases. Reading the germline V gene gives CDR1 MGHRA and CDR2 YSYEKL. The CDR3, cysteine through phenylalanine, is 16 amino acids long. The retained sequence is limited to the CDR3, 48 bases, with the frame set at the first base. Trimming removed 3 bases from V and 0 bases from J; the gene matches leave 4 bases unexplained.